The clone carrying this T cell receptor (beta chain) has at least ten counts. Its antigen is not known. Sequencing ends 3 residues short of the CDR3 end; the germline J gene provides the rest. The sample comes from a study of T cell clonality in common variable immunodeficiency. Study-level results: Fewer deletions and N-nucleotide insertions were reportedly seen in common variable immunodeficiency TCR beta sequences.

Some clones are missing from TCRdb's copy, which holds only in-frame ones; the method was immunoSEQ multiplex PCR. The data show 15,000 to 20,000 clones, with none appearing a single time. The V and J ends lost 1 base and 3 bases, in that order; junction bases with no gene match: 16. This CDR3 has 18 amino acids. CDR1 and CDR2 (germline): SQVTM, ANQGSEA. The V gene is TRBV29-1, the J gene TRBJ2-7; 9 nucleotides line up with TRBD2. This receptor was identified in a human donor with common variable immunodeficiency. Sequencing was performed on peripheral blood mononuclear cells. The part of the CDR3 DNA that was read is TGCAGCGTTGAAGGGGTAATCGAGGCTAGCGGGGTACGCTACGAG. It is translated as CSVEGVIEASGVRYE. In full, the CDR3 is CSVEGVIEASGVRYEQYF.